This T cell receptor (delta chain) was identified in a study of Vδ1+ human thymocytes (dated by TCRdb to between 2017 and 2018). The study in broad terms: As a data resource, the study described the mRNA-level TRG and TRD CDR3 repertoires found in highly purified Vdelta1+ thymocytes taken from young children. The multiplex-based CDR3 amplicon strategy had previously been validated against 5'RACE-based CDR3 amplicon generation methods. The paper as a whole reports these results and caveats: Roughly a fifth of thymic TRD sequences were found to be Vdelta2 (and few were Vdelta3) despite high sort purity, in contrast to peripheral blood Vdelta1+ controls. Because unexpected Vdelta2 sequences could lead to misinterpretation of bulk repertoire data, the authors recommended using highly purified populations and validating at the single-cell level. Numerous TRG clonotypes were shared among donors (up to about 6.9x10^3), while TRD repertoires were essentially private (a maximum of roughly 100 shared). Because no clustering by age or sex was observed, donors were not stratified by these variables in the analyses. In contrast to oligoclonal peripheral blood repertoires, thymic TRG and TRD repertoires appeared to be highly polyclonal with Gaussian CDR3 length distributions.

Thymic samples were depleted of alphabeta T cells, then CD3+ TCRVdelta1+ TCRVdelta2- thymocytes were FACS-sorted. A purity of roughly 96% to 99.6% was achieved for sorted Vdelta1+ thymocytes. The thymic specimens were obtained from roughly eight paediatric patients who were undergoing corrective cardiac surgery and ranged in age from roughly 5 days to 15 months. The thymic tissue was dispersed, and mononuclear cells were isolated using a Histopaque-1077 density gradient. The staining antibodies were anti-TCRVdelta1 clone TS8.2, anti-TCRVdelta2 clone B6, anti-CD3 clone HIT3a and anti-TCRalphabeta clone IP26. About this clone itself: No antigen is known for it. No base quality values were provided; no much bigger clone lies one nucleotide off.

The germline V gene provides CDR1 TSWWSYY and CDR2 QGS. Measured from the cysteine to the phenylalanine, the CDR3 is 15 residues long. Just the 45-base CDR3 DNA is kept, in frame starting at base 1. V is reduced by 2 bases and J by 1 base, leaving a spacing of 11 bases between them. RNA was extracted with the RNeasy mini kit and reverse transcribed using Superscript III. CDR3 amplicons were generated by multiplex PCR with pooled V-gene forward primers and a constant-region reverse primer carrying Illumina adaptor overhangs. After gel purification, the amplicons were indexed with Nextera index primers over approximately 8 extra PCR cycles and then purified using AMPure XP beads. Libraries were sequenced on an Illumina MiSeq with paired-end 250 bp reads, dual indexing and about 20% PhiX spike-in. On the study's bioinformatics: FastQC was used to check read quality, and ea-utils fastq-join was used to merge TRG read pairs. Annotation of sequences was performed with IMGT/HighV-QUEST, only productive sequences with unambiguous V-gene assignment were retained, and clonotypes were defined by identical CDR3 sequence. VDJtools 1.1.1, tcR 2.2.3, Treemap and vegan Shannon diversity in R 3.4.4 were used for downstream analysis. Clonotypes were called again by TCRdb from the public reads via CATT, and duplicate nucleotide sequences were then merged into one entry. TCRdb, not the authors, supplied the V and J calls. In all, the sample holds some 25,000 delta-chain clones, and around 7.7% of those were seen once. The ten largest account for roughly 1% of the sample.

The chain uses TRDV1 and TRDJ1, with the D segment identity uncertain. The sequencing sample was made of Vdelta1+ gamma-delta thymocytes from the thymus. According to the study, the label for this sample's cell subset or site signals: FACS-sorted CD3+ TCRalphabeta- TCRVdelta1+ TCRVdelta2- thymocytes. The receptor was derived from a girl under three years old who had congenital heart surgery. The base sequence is TGTGCTCTTGGGGAAGTGACGATGGGCACCGATAAACTCATCTTT. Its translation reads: CALGEVTMGTDKLIF.